This T cell receptor beta chain is drawn from a study of T cell repertoires in ileal Crohn's disease. Study at large: Each sample's TCRB immunosequencing used about 500 nanograms of biopsy DNA.

CDR1 is SGDLS, CDR2 YYNGEE, per germline. The CDR3 is made up of 13 amino acids. Deletions cut 2 bases from V and 0 bases from J, with 5 bases between. Measured with immunoSEQ multiplex PCR; TCRdb has only the in-frame clones, and not every one. Of about 6,000 clones in the sample, about three quarters were seen once. A word on this clone: What it binds is unknown.

The time point is: proximal margin of the surgical specimen (macroscopically non-inflamed). Included were adult ileal or ileocolonic Crohn's patients indicated for ileocolonic resection. Study-wide results and limits: Mucosal expansions were suggested to be mainly CD8 T cells. Clonality above 26.8% at surgery always came with endoscopic recurrence.

This clonotype originated in an adult with Crohn's disease. The genes are TRBV9 and TRBJ1-1; D is unclear. The specimen was ileal tissue. The CDR3 DNA sequence: TGTGCCAGCAGCGTCGACGTGAACACTGAAGCTTTCTTT. It specifies CASSVDVNTEAFF.